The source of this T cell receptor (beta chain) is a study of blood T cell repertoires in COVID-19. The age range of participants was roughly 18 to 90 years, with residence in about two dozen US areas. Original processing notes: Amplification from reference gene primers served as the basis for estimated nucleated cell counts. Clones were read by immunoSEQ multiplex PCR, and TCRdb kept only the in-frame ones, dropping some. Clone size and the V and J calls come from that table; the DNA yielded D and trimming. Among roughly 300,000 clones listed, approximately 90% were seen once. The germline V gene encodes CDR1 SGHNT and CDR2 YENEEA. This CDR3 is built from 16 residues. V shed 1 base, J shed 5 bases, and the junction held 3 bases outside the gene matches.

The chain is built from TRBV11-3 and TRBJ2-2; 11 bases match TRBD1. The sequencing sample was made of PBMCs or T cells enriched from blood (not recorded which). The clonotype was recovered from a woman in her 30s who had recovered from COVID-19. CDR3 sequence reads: CASSLAGTGGTGELFF. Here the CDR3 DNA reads TGTGCCAGCAGCTTAGCGGGGACAGGGGGAACCGGGGAGCTGTTTTTT.